The clone carrying this T cell receptor beta chain was observed a single time. These data come from a study of blood T cell repertoires in COVID-19. Study-wide background: PBMCs, B-cell-depleted T cells, or T cells were the source of the cDNA or gDNA that made up the material.

V was clipped by 4 bases and J by 4 bases, with 16 bases between them. CDR3 length equals 15 residues. CDR1 and CDR2 from the germline V gene are LGHDT and YNNKEL (reference sequence). Method: immunoSEQ multiplex PCR; TCRdb's copy keeps in-frame clones and lacks some. Of around 180,000 clones detected, about 88% appear once; the ten largest clones hold around a quarter. Sequencing was done on a sample of peripheral blood. This clonotype was obtained from a man in his sixties with acute or convalescent COVID-19. This sequence joins TRBV3-1 (or the pseudogene TRBV3-2) and TRBJ1-1; possible D gene TRBD1, 5 bases. The CDR3 nucleotides are TGTGCCAGCAGCCCCCTCGTCGGGGGGGGCACTGAAGCTTTCTTT. It encodes CASSPLVGGGTEAFF.